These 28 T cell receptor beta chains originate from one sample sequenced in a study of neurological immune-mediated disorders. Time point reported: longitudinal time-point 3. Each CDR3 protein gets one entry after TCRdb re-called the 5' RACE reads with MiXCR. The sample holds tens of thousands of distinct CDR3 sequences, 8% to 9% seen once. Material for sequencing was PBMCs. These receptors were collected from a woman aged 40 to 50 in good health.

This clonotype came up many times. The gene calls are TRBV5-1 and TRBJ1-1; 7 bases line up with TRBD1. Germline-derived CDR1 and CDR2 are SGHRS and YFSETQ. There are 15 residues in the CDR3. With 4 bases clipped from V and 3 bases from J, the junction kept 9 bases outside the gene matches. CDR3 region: CASSQTGTMDTEAFF. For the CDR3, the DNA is TGCGCCAGCAGCCAGACAGGGACTATGGACACTGAAGCTTTCTTT.

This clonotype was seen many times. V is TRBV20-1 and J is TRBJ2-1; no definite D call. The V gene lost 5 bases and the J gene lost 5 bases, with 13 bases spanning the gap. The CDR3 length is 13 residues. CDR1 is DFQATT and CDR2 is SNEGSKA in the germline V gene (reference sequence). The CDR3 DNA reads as TGCAGTGCTTTCGGACGGAACCACAATGAGCAGTTCTTC. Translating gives CSAFGRNHNEQFF.

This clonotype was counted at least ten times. CDR3 sequence reads: CSASPPDRGLGNTIYF. The CDR3 coding sequence is TGCAGTGCTAGCCCCCCCGACAGGGGGCTTGGAAACACCATATATTTT. J is TRBJ1-3 and V is TRBV20-1; TRBD1 matches 10 bases. Germline CDR1 reads DFQATT; CDR2 reads SNEGSKA (reference sequence). This CDR3 region has 16 residues. V was pared by 3 bases and J by 3 bases, with 8 bases of the junction left unmatched.

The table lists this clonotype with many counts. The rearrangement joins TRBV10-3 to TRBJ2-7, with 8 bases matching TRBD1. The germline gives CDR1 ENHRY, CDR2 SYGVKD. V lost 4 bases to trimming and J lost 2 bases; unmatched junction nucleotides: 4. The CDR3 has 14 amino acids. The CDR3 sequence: CAISGGQGTYEQYF. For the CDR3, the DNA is TGTGCCATCAGTGGAGGACAGGGAACCTACGAGCAGTACTTC.

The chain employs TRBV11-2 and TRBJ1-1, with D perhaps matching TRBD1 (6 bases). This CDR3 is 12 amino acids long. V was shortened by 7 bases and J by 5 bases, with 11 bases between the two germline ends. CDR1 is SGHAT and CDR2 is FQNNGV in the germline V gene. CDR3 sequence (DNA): TGTGCCAGCATGACAGGTCAGACTGAAGCTTTCTTT. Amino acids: CASMTGQTEAFF.

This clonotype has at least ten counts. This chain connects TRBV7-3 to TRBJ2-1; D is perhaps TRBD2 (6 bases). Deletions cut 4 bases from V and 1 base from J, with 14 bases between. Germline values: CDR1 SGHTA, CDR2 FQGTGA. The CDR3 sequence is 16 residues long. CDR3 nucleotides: TGTGCCAGCAGCTCACCGGGACTGGCTTCCTACAATGAGCAGTTCTTC. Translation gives CASSSPGLASYNEQFF.

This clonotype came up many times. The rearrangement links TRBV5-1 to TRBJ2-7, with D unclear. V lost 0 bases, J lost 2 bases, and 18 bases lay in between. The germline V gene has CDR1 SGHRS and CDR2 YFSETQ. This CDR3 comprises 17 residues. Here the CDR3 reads CASSLEHPRKPPYEQYF. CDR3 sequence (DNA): TGCGCCAGCAGCTTGGAACACCCACGGAAACCTCCCTACGAGCAGTACTTC.

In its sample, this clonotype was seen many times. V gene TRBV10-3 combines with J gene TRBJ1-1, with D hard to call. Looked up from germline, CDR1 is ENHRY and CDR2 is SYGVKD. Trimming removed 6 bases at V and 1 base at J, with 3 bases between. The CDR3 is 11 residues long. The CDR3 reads CAIRRNTEAFF. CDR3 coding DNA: TGTGCCATCAGACGGAACACTGAAGCTTTCTTT.

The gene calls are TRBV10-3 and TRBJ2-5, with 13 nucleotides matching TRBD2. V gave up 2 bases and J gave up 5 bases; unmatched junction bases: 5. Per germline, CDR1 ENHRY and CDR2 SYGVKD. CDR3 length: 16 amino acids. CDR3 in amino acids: CAISETSGGAAETQYF. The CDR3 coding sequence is TGTGCCATCAGTGAGACTAGCGGGGGGGCGGCGGAGACCCAGTACTTC.

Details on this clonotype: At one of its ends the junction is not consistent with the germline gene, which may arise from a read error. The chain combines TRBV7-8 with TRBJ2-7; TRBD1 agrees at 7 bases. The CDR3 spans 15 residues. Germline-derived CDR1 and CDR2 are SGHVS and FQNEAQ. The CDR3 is CASSLRGSPPYEKFF. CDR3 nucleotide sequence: TGTGCCAGCAGTCTCAGGGGGTCCCCTCCCTACGAGAAGTTCTTC.

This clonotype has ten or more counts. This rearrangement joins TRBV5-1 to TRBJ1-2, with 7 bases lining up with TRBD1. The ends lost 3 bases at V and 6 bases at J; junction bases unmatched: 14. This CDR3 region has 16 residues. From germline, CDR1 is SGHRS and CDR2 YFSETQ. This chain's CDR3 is CASSSAAAGGIDGYTF. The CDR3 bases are TGCGCCAGCAGCTCGGCCGCGGCAGGGGGAATCGATGGCTACACCTTC.

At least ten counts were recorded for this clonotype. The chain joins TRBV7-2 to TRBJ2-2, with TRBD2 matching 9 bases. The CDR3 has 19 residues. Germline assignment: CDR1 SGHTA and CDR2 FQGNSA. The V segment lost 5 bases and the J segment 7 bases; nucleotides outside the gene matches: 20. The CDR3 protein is CASSPPYAGGPVGGGELFF. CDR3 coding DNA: TGTGCCAGCAGCCCCCCCTATGCGGGAGGGCCGGTGGGTGGCGGGGAGCTGTTTTTT.

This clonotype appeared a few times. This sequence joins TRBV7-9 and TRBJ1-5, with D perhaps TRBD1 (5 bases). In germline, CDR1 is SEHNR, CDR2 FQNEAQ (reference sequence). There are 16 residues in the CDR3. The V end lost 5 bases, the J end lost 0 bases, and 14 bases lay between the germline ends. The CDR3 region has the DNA TGTGCCAGCAGCCCGGGACGGAGAAATAGCAATCAGCCCCAGCATTTT. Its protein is CASSPGRRNSNQPQHF.

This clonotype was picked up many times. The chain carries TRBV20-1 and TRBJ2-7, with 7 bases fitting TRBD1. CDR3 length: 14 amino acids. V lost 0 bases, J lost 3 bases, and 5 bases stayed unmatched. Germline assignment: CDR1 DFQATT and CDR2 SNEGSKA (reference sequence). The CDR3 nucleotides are TGCAGTGCTAGAGACACTAGGGGGCTCTACGAGCAGTACTTC. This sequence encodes CSARDTRGLYEQYF.

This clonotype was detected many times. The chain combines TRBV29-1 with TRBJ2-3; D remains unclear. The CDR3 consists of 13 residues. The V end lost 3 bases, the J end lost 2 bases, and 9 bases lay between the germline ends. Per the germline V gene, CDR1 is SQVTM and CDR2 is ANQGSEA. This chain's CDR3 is CSVEGSYTDTQYF. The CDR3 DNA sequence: TGCAGCGTTGAGGGTAGTTACACAGATACGCAGTATTTT.

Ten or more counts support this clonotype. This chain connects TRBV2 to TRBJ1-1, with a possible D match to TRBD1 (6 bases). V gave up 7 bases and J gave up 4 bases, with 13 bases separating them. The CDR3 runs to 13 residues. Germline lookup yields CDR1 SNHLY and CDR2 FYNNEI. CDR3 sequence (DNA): TGTGCCAGCACACAGGGTGAAGGCACTGAAGCTTTCTTT. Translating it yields CASTQGEGTEAFF.

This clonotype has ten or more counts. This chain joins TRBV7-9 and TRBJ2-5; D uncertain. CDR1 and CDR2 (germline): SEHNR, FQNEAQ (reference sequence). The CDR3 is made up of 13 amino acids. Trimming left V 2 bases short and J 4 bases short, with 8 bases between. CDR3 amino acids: CASSLRTVETQYF. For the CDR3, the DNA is TGTGCCAGCAGCTTACGAACAGTAGAGACCCAGTACTTC.

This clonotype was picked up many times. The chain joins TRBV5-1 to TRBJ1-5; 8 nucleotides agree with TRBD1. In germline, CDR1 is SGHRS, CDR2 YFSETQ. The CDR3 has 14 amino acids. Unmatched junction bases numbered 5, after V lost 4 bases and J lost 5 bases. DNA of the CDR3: TGCGCCAGCAGCATAACAGGGGGTCATCAGCCCCAGCATTTT. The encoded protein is CASSITGGHQPQHF.

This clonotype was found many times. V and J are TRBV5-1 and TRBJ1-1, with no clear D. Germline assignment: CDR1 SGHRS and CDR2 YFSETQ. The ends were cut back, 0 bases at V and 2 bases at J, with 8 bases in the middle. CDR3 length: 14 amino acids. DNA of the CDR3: TGCGCCAGCAGCTTGGGTGCAGCTAACACTGAAGCTTTCTTT. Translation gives CASSLGAANTEAFF.

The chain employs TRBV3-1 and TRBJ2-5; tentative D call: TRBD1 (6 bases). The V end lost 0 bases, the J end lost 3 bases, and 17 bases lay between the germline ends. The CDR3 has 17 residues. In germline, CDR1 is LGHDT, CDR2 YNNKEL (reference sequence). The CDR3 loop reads CASSQERTGRAKETQYF. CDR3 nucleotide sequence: TGTGCCAGCAGCCAAGAAAGAACAGGGAGAGCGAAAGAGACCCAGTACTTC.

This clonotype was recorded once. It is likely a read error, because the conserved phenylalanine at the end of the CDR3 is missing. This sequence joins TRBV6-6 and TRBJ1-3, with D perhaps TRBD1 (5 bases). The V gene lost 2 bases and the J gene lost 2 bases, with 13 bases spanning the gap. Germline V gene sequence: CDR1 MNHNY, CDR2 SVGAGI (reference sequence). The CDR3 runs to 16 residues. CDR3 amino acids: CASSYTTVSAGNTIYL. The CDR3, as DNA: TGTGCCAGCAGTTACACGACAGTATCTGCTGGAAACACCATATATTTA.

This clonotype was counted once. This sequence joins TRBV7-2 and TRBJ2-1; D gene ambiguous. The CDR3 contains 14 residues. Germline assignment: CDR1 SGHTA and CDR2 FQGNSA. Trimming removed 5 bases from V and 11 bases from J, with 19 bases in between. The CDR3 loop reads CASSPQPEKRQQFF. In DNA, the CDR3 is TGTGCCAGCAGCCCGCAGCCGGAAAAGCGTCAGCAGTTCTTC.

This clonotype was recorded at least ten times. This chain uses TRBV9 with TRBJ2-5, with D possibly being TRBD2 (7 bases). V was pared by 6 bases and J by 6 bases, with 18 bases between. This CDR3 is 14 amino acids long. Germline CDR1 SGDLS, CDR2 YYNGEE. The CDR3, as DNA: TGTGCCAGCACCAACCCAGGGGAGGGTCAGACCCAGTACTTC. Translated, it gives CASTNPGEGQTQYF.

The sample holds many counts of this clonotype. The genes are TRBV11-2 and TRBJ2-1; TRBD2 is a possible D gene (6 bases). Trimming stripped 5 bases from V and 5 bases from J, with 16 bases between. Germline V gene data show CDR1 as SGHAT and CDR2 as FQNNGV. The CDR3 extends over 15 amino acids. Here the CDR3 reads CASSRPPLADNEQFF. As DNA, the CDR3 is TGTGCCAGCAGCCGCCCCCCCTTAGCGGACAATGAGCAGTTCTTC.

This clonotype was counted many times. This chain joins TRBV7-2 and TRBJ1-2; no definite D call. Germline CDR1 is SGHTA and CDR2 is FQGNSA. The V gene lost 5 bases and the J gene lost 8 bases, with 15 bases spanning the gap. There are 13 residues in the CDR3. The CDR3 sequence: CASSPNTLMGYTF. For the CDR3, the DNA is TGTGCCAGCAGCCCTAATACACTTATGGGCTACACCTTC.

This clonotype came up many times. The CDR3 sequence is CASSLIGLALTGELFF. DNA for the CDR3: TGTGCCAGCAGTTTGATCGGACTAGCGCTAACCGGGGAGCTGTTTTTT. The rearrangement joins TRBV12-3 or TRBV12-4 to TRBJ2-2, with 9 bases lining up with TRBD2. The CDR3 covers 16 residues. Trimming at V came to 3 bases and at J to 5 bases, leaving 7 bases not matched to a gene.

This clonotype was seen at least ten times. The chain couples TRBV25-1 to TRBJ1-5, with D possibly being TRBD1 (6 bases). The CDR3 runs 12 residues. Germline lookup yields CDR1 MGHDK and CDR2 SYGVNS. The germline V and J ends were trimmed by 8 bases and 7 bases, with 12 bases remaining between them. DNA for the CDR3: TGTGCCAGCCAAGGGGGGGACCAGCCCCAGCATTTT. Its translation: CASQGGDQPQHF.

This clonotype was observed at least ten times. The CDR3 DNA sequence: TGCAGCGTTGAGGGGGGTAGTCCCTACAATGAGCAGTTCTTC. Translated, it gives CSVEGGSPYNEQFF. This rearrangement joins TRBV29-1 to TRBJ2-1; TRBD2 might be the D (6 bases). There are 14 residues in the CDR3. The germline V gene has CDR1 SQVTM and CDR2 ANQGSEA. V shed 3 bases and J shed 2 bases, with 11 bases lying between them.